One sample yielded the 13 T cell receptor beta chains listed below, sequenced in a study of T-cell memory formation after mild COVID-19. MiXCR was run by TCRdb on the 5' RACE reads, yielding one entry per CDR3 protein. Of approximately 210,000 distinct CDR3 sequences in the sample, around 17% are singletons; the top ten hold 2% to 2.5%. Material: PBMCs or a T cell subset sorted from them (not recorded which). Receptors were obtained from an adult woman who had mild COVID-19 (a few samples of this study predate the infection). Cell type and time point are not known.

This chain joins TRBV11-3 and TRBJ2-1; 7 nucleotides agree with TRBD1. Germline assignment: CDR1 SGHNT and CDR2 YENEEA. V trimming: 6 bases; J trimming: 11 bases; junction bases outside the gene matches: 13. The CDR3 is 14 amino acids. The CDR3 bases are TGTGCCAGCAGTCCCCCTGGGGGACAGAAAAAGCAGTTCTTC. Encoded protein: CASSPPGGQKKQFF.

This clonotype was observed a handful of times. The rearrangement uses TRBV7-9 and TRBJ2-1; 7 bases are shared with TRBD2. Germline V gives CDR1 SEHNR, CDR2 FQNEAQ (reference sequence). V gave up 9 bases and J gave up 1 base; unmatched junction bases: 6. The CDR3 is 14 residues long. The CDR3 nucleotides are TGTGCCAGTAAGCGGGACCAATCCTACAATGAGCAGTTCTTC. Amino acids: CASKRDQSYNEQFF.

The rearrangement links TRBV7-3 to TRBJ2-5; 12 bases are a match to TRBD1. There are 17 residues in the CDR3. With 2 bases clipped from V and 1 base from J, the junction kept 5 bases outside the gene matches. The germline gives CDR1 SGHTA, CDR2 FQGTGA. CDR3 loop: CASSLLGQGALQETQYF. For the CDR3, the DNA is TGTGCCAGCAGCTTATTGGGACAGGGGGCCCTCCAAGAGACCCAGTACTTC.

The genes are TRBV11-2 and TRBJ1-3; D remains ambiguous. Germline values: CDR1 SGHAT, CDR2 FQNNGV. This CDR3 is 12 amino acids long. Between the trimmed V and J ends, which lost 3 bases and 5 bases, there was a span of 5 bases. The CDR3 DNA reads TGTGCCAGCAGCTTTAGTAGAAACACCATATATTTT. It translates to CASSFSRNTIYF.

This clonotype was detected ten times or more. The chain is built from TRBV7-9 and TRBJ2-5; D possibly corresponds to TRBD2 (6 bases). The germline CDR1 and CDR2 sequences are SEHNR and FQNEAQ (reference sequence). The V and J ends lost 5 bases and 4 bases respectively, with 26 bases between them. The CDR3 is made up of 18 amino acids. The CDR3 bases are TGTGCCAGCAGCACCCGGGACTCCTTTCTTTTCGGTTCAGAGACCCAGTACTTC. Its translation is CASSTRDSFLFGSETQYF. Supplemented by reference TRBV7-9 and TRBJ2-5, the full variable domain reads DTGVSQNPRHKITKRGQNVTFRCDPISEHNRLYWYRQTLGQGPEFLTYFQNEAQLEKSRLLSDRFSAERPKGSFSTLEIQRTEQGDSAMYLCASSTRDSFLFGSETQYFGPGTRLLVL.

The CDR3 loop is CSARDRDRGPQHF. The CDR3 DNA sequence: TGCAGTGCTAGAGATCGAGACAGGGGGCCCCAGCATTTT. The rearrangement joins TRBV20-1 to TRBJ1-5, with 8 bases fitting TRBD1. Germline CDR1 reads DFQATT; CDR2 reads SNEGSKA (reference sequence). The J segment lost 9 bases and the V segment lost 0 bases, leaving 4 bases of the junction unmatched. The CDR3 loop spans 13 amino acids.

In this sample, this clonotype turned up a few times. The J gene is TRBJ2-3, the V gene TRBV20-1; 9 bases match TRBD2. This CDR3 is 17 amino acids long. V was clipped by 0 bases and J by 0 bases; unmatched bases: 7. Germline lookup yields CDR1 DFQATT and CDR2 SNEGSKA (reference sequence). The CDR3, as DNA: TGCAGTGCTAGAGATCGGGTTAGCGGGGGAAGCACAGATACGCAGTATTTT. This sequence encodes CSARDRVSGGSTDTQYF.

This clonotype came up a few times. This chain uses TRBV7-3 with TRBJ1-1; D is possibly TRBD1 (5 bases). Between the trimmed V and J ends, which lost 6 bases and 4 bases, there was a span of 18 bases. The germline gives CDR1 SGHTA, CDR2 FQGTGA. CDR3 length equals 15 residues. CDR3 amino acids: CASSFAPGTGTEAFF. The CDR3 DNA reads TGTGCCAGCAGTTTCGCCCCCGGGACGGGCACTGAAGCTTTCTTT.

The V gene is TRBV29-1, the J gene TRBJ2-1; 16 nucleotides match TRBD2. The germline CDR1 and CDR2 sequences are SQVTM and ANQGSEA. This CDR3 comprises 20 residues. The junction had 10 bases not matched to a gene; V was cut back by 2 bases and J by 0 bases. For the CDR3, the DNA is TGCAGCGTTGAAAAGGGACTAGCGGGAGGGCGTGCGGGCTCCTACAATGAGCAGTTCTTC. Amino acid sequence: CSVEKGLAGGRAGSYNEQFF.

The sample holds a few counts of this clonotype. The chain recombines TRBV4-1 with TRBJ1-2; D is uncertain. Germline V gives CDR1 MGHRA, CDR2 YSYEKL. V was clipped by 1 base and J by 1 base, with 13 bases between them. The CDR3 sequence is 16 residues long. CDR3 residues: CASSQVAIGLNYGYTF. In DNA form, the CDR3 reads TGCGCCAGCAGCCAAGTCGCGATAGGACTTAACTATGGCTACACCTTC.

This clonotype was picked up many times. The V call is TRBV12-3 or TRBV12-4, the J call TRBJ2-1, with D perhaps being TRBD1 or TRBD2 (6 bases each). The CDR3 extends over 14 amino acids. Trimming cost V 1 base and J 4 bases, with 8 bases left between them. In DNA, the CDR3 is TGTGCCAGCAGTTTAGAAGGGGGGTACAATGAGCAGTTCTTC. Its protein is CASSLEGGYNEQFF.

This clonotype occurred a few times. CDR3 nucleotides: TGTGCCAGCAGACCGGGACTAGCGGACCAAGAGACCCAGTACTTC. Residues: CASRPGLADQETQYF. V and J are TRBV6-1 and TRBJ2-5, with TRBD2 matching over 11 bases. Per germline, CDR1 MNHNS and CDR2 SASEGT. The V segment lost 6 bases and the J segment 0 bases; nucleotides outside the gene matches: 3. The CDR3 totals 15 residues.

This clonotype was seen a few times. CDR3 protein: CASSPIERERGSSYEQYF. CDR3 nucleotide sequence: TGTGCCAGCAGCCCGATCGAAAGGGAGCGGGGGAGCTCCTACGAGCAGTACTTC. The rearrangement joins TRBV11-2 to TRBJ2-7, with 8 bases lining up with TRBD2. The J segment lost 0 bases and the V segment lost 5 bases, leaving 15 bases of the junction unmatched. There are 18 residues in the CDR3. Germline assignment: CDR1 SGHAT and CDR2 FQNNGV.